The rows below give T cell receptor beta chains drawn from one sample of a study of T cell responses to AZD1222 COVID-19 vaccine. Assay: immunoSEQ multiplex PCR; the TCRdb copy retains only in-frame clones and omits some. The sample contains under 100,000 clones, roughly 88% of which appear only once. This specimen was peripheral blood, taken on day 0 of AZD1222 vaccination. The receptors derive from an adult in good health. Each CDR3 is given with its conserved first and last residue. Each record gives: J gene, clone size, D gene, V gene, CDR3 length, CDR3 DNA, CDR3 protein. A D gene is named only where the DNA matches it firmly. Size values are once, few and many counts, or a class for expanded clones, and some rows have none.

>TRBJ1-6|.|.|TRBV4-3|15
TGCGCCAGCAGGCCGTGGTCAGGCAATAATTCACCCCTCCACTTT
CASRPWSGNNSPLHF
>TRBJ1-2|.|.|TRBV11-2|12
TGTGCCAGCAGCCGCGGCACTTATGGCTACACCTTC
CASSRGTYGYTF
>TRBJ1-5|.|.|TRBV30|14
TGTGCCTGGAGGATCAGGGGTAGCAATCAGCCCCAGCATTTT
CAWRIRGSNQPQHF
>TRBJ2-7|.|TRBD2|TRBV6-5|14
TGTGCCAGCATAGCGGGGGACCGCTCCTACGAGCAGTACTTC
CASIAGDRSYEQYF
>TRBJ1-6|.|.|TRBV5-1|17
TGCGCCAGCAGCTTGGGGGAGGCGGACTCCTATAATTCACCCCTCCACTTT
CASSLGEADSYNSPLHF
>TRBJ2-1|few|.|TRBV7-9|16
TGTGCCAGCAGCTTAGTAGGCGAGAGCTCCTACAATGAGCAGTTCTTC
CASSLVGESSYNEQFF
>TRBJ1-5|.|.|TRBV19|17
TGTGCCAGTAGTATAATATCGGGTCCGGCCGACAATCAGCCCCAGCATTTT
CASSIISGPADNQPQHF
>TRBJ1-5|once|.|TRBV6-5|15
TGTGCCAGCAGTTCATCCGGGAAAAGCAATCAGCCCCAGCATTTT
CASSSSGKSNQPQHF
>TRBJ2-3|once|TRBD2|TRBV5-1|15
TGCGCCAGCAGCCATAGCGGGGGGGCTAGCGATACGCAGTATTTT
CASSHSGGASDTQYF
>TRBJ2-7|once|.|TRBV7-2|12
TGTGCCAGCAGCTTAGGGCCCCTCGAGCAGTACTTC
CASSLGPLEQYF
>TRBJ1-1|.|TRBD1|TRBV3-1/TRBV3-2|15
TGTGCCAGCAGCCAAGGAGACAGGGTCTTCTCTGAAGCTTTCTTT
CASSQGDRVFSEAFF
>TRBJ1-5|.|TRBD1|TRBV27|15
TGTGCCAGCAGAAACATGGGGACAGGGGAACAGCCCCAGCATTTT
CASRNMGTGEQPQHF
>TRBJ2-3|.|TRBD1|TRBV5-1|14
TGCGCCAGCAGCTCCCGACAGGGCGGGGATACGCAGTATTTT
CASSSRQGGDTQYF
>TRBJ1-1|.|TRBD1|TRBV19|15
TGTGCCAGTAGTATTTGGACAGGGGAGAACACTGAAGCTTTCTTT
CASSIWTGENTEAFF
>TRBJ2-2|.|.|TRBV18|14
TGTGCCAGCTCACCGCAGGGGAGCACCGGGGAGCTGTTTTTT
CASSPQGSTGELFF
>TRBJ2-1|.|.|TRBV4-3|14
TGCGCCAGCAGCCAGCACTCCTATAACAATGAGCAGTTCTTC
CASSQHSYNNEQFF
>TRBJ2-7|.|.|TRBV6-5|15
TGTGCCAGCACCGAAAGGGGGGGGAACTCCTACGAGCAGTACTTC
CASTERGGNSYEQYF
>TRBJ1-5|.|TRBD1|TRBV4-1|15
TGCGCCAGCAGCCAAGGGACAGGGCTGGCTCAGCCCCAGCATTTT
CASSQGTGLAQPQHF
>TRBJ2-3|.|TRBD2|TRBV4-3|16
TGCGCCAGCAGCCAACAAGGACTAGCGGGGGGTAATACGCAGTATTTT
CASSQQGLAGGNTQYF
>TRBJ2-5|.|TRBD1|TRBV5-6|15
TGTGCCAGCAGCAACGGACAGGGACTTAGGGAGACCCAGTACTTC
CASSNGQGLRETQYF
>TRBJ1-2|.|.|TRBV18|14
TGTGCCAGCTCGCCAGGGTGGTTTAGCTATGGCTACACCTTC
CASSPGWFSYGYTF
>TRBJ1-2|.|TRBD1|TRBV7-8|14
TGTGCCAGCAGCTTTGGGACAGGGGCGGAGGGCTACACCTTC
CASSFGTGAEGYTF
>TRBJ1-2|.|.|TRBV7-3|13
TGTGCCAGCAGCCCAGGGTCGGAGTATGGCTACACCTTC
CASSPGSEYGYTF
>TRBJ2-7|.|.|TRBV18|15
TGTGCCAGCTCACCACTTAAGGACCTCCTTGAAGAGCAGTACTTC
CASSPLKDLLEEQYF
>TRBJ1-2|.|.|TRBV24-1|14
TGTGCCACCAGTGACCCTGGGACGGTCTATGGCTACACCTTC
CATSDPGTVYGYTF
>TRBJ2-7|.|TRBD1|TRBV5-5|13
TGTGCCAGCAGCTTCGGACAGGGATCCGAGCAGTACTTC
CASSFGQGSEQYF
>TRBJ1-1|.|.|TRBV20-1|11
TGCAGTGCTGTAAGGACGACTGAAGCTTTCTTT
CSAVRTTEAFF
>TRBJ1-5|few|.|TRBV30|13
TGTGCCTGGAGCCAAACAGGGACCCAGCCCCAGCATTTT
CAWSQTGTQPQHF
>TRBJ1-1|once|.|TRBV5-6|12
TGTGCCAGCAGCTTGGTTCCAGCTGAAGCTTTCTTT
CASSLVPAEAFF
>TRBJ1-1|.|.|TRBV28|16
TGTGCCAGCAGTAGCAGGGACGGGGTAAGGAACACTGAAGCTTTCTTT
CASSSRDGVRNTEAFF
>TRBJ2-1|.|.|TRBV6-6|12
TGTGCCAGCAGTTATTCGGGGAATGAGCAGTTCTTC
CASSYSGNEQFF
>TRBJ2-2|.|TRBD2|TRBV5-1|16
TGCGCCAGCAGCCCAGGACTAGCGGGGGCTCACCGGGAGCTGTTTTTT
CASSPGLAGAHRELFF
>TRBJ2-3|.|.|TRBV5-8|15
TGTGCCAGCAGAAGGGGGTCCGGGGTCACAGATACGCAGTATTTT
CASRRGSGVTDTQYF
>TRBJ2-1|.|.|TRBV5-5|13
TGTGCCAGCAGCTTACAGGCCCTCAATGAGCAGTTCTTC
CASSLQALNEQFF
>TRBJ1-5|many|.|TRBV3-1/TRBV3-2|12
TGTGCCAGCAGCTCATACAATCAGCCCCAGCATTTT
CASSSYNQPQHF
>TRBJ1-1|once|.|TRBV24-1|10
TGTGCCACCATAGGAACTGAAGCTTTCTTT
CATIGTEAFF
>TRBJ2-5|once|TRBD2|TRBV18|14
TGTGCCAGCTCAAACGGACTAGCGGGTGAGACCCAGTACTTC
CASSNGLAGETQYF
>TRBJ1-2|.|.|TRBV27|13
TGTGCCACCATAGGGAGAGCTAACTATGGCTACACCTTC
CATIGRANYGYTF
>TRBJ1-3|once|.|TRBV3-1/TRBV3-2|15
TGTGCCAGCAGCCAAGAAGGGGGTCGGAGAAACACCATATATTTT
CASSQEGGRRNTIYF
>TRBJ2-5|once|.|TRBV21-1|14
TGTGCCAGCAGCAAGACAGGGTCCCAAGAGACCCAGTACTTC
CASSKTGSQETQYF
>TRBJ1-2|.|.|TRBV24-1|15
TGTGCCACCAGTGCCAAATACCAGGGATGGGAGGGCTACACCTTC
CATSAKYQGWEGYTF
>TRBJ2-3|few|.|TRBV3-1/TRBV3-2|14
TGTGCCAGCAGCCAAGGATTTGAGCTAGATACGCAGTATTTT
CASSQGFELDTQYF
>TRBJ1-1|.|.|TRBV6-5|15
TGTGCCAGCAGTTACACGCTCGACAAGAACACTGAAGCTTTCTTT
CASSYTLDKNTEAFF
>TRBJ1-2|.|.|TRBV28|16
TGTGCCAGCAGTTTTCCTGGGACTTCCAGGATCTATGGCTACACCTTC
CASSFPGTSRIYGYTF
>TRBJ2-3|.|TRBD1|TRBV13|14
TGTGCCAGCTCCCGGGACAGAGGCACAGATACGCAGTATTTT
CASSRDRGTDTQYF